The present TCR beta chain was sequenced within a study of response to subunit inactivated influenza vaccine. Study outcomes and limitations: Authors proposed each seasonal influenza vaccination draws in few new T cells.

This clonotype was detected a few times. Its target is unknown. TCRdb re-derived calls from the RT-PCR reads in MiXCR, one entry per CDR3 protein. The sample lists about 700,000 distinct CDR3 sequences, around 14% seen once, with roughly 6.4% in the top ten. Sequencing was performed on PBMCs from blood, taken 14 days before vaccination. The TCR originated in a man aged 45-65 years who received an inactivated influenza vaccine.

Here the CDR3 reads CASTGDLRGDTQYF. The CDR3 DNA is TGTGCCAGCACCGGGGACCTCCGGGGGGATACGCAGTATTTT. This chain uses TRBV25-1 with TRBJ2-3; tentatively, D is TRBD2 (6 bases). Germline V gene data show CDR1 as MGHDK and CDR2 as SYGVNS. V lost 7 bases to trimming and J lost 6 bases, with 17 bases between them. CDR3 length equals 14 residues. The full variable domain, in which reference TRBV25-1 and TRBJ2-3 provide the parts outside the CDR3, is EADIYQTPRYLVIGTGKKITLECSQTMGHDKMYWYQQDPGMELHLIHYSYGVNSTEKGDLSSESTVSRIRTEHFPLTLESARPSHTSQYLCASTGDLRGDTQYFGPGTRLTVL.